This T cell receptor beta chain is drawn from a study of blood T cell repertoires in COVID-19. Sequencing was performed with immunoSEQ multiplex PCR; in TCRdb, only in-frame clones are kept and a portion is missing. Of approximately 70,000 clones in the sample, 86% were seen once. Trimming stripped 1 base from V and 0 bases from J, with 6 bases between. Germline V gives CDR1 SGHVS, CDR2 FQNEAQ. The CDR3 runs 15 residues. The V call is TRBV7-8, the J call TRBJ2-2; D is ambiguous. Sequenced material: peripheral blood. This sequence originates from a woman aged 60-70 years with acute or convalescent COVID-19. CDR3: CASSLGVTNTGELFF. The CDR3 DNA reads TGTGCCAGCAGCTTAGGTGTTACGAACACCGGGGAGCTGTTTTTT.